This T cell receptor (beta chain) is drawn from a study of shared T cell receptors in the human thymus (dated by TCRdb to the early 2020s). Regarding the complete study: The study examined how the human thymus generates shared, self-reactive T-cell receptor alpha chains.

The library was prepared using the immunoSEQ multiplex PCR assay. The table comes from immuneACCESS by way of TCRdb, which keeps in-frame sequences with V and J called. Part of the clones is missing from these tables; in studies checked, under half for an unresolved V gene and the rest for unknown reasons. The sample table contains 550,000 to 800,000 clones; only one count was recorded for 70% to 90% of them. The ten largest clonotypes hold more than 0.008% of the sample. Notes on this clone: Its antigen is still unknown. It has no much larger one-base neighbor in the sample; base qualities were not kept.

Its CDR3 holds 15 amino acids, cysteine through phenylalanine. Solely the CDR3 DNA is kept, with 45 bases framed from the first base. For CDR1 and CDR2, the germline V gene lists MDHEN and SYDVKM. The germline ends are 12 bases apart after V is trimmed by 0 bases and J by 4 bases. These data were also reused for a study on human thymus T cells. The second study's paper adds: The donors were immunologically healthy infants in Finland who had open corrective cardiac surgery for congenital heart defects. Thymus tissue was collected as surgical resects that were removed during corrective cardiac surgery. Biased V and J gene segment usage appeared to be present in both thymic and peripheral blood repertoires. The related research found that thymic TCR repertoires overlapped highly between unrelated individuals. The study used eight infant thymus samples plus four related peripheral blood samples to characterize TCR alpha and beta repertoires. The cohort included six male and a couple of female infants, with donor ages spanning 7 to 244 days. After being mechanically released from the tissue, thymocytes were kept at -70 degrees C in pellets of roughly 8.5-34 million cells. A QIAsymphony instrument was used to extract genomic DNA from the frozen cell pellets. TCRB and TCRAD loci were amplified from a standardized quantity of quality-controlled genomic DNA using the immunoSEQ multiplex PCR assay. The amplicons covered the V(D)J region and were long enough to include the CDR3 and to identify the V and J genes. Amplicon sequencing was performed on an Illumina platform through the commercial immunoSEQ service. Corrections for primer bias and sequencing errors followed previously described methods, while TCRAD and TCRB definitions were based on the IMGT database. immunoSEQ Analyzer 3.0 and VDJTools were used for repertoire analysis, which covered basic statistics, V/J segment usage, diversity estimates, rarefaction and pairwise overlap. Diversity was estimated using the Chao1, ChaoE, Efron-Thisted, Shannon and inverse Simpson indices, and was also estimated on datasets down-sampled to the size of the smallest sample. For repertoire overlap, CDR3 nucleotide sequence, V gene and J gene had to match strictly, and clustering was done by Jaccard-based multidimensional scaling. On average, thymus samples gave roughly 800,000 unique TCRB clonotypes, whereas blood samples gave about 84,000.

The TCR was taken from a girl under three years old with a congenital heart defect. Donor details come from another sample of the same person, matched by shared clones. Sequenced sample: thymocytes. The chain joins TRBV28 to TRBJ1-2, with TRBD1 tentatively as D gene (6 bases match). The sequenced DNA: TGTGCCAGCAGTTTATGCAGGGGTAATGGCTATGGCTACACCTTC. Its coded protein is CASSLCRGNGYGYTF.